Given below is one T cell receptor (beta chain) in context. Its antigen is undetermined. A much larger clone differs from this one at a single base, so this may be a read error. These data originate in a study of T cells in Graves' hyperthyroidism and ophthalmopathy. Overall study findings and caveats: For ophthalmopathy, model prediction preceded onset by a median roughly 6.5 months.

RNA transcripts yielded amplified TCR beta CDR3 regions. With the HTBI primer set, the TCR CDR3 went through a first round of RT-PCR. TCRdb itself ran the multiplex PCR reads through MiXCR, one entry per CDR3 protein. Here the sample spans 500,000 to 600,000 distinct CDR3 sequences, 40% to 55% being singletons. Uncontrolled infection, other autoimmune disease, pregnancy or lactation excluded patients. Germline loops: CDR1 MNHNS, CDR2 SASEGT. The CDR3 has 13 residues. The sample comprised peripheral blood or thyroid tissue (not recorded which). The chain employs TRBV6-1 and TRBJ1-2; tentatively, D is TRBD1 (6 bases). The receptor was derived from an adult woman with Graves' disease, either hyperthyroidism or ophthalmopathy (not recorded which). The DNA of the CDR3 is TGTGCCAGCAGCCCGGGACATACCTATGGCCACACCTTC. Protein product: CASSPGHTYGHTF.